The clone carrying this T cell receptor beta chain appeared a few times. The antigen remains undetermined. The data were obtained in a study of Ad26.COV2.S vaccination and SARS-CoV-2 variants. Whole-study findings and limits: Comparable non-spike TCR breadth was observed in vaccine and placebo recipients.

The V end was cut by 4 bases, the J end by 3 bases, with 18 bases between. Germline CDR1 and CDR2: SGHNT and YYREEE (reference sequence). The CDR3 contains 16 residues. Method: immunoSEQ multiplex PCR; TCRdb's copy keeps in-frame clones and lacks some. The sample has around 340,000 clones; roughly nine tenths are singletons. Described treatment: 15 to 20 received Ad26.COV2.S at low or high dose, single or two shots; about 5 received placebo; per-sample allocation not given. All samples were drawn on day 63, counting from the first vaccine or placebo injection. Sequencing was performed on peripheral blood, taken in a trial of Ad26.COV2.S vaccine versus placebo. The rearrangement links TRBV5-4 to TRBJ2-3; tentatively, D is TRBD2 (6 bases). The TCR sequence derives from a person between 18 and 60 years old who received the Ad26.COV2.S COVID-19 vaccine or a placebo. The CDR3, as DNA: TGTGCCAGCAGCCCAAGAGCTAGCGCATTAACAGATACGCAGTATTTT. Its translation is CASSPRASALTDTQYF.